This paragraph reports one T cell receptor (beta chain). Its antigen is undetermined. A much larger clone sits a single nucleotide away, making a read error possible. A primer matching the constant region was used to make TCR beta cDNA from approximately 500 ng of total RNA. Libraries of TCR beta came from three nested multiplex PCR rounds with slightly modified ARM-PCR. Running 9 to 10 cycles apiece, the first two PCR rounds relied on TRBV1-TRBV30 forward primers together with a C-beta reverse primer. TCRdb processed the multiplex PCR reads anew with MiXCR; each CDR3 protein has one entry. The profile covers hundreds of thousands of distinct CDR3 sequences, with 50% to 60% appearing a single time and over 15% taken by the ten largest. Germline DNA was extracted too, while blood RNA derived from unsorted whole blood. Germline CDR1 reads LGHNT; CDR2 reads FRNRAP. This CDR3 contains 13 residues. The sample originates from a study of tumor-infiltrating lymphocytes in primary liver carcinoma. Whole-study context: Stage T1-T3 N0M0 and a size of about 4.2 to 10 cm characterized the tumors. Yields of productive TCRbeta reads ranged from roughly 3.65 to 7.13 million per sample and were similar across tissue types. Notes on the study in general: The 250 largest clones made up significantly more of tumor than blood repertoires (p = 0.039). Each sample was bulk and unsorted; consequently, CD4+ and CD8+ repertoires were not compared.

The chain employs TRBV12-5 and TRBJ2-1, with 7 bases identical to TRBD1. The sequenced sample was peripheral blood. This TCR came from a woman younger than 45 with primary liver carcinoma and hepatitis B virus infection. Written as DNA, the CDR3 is TGTACTAGTGGAACGACAGGGATCGATGAGCAGTTCTTC. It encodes CTSGTTGIDEQFF.